One sample yielded the 30 T cell receptor beta chains listed below, sequenced in a study of vaccination effects on CD4 cells after COVID-19. These receptors' targets are unknown. Scientists isolated CD4+ T cells after an approximately 9-day culture period ended. The participants, recipients of two vaccine doses, got either BNT162b2 or mRNA-1273. Only in-frame clones appear in the TCRdb table, and some are missing; sequencing was by immunoSEQ multiplex PCR. Among 66,000 or so clones, less than 85% were seen once, and the ten largest hold under 2.5%. Here the sequenced sample was CD4+ T cells from PBMCs cultured without peptide, taken after COVID-19 vaccination. The receptors here all came from a human donor who received a COVID-19 vaccine.

V is TRBV15 and J is TRBJ1-5; TRBD1 is a possible D gene (6 bases). The length of the CDR3 is 15 residues. The V end was cut by 4 bases, the J end by 6 bases, with 16 bases between. The germline gives CDR1 LNHNV, CDR2 YYDKDF (reference sequence). The chain's CDR3 is CATSKARGGSQPQHF. CDR3 in DNA: TGTGCCACCAGCAAGGCCAGGGGAGGATCTCAGCCCCAGCATTTT.

This clone appeared a few times. V is TRBV5-1 and J is TRBJ1-1; 7 bases are shared with TRBD1. The CDR3 totals 16 residues. V shed 5 bases and J 2 bases; nucleotides not matched to a gene: 12. The germline V gene has CDR1 SGHRS and CDR2 YFSETQ. In nucleotides, the CDR3 is TGCGCCAGCAGTTTTATTCAGACAGGGCAAAACACTGAAGCTTTCTTT. Translated: CASSFIQTGQNTEAFF.

V usage is TRBV5-1 and J usage is TRBJ2-4; the match to TRBD1 covers 8 bases. Germline values: CDR1 SGHRS, CDR2 YFSETQ. This CDR3 spans 14 amino acids. J lost 8 bases, V lost 4 bases, and 8 bases had no gene match. The CDR3 here is CASSIDRGKDIQYF. As DNA, the CDR3 is TGCGCCAGCAGCATCGACAGGGGTAAAGACATTCAGTACTTC. The full variable domain, its missing parts supplied by reference TRBV5-1 and TRBJ2-4, is KAGVTQTPRYLIKTRGQQVTLSCSPISGHRSVSWYQQTPGQGLQFLFEYFSETQRNKGNFPGRFSGRQFSNSRSEMNVSTLELGDSALYLCASSIDRGKDIQYFGAGTRLSVL.

The rearrangement joins TRBV19 to TRBJ2-3; either TRBD1 or TRBD2 may fit D (5 bases each). With 1 base removed from V and 5 bases from J, the gap between germline ends came to 7 bases. The CDR3 consists of 13 residues. Looked up from germline, CDR1 is LNHDA and CDR2 is SQIVND (reference sequence). CDR3 loop: CASSIGGIDTQYF. Here the CDR3 DNA reads TGTGCCAGTAGTATAGGGGGGATAGATACGCAGTATTTT.

V is TRBV5-4 and J is TRBJ2-5; weak D call: TRBD2 (7 bases). Trimming took 4 bases from V and 1 from J, leaving 20 bases between them. The CDR3 runs 17 residues. Germline-derived CDR1 and CDR2 are SGHNT and YYREEE (reference sequence). CDR3 nucleotides: TGTGCCAGCAGCCCCCCCCCTACCGGGGGGCTCCAAGAGACCCAGTACTTC. It is translated as CASSPPPTGGLQETQYF.

This rearrangement joins TRBV7-2 to TRBJ2-3; D may be TRBD2 (6 bases). This CDR3 has 14 amino acids. The germline V gene encodes CDR1 SGHTA and CDR2 FQGNSA. Trimming pared 6 bases from V and 4 bases from J, leaving 14 bases between. CDR3 amino acids: CASSSNGGADTQYF. In DNA form, the CDR3 reads TGTGCCAGCAGTTCAAACGGGGGTGCAGATACGCAGTATTTT.

The rearrangement links TRBV28 to TRBJ2-1; 13 nucleotides agree with TRBD2. This CDR3 has 18 residues. V lost 5 bases to trimming and J lost 2 bases; unmatched junction nucleotides: 9. Germline CDR1 MDHEN, CDR2 SYDVKM. The CDR3 DNA sequence: TGTGCCAGCAGTCGCGACTCGGGACTAGCGGGGACCTACAATGAGCAGTTCTTC. Translated, it gives CASSRDSGLAGTYNEQFF.

In its sample, this clone was seen once. CDR3 residues: CASSLFYRRTGETEAFF. The CDR3 bases are TGTGCCAGCAGTTTATTCTACCGGCGGACAGGGGAAACTGAAGCTTTCTTT. The rearrangement joins TRBV27 to TRBJ1-1, with 9 positions matching TRBD1. With V trimmed by 1 base and J by 5 bases, 11 bases remained unmatched. This CDR3 comprises 17 residues. CDR1 MNHEY and CDR2 SMNVEV come from the germline V gene (reference sequence).

The chain joins TRBV5-1 to TRBJ2-3; no reliable D call. The CDR3 runs to 14 residues. V was shortened by 1 base and J by 5 bases, with 11 bases between the two germline ends. Germline-derived CDR1 and CDR2 are SGHRS and YFSETQ. The CDR3 region is CASSLSPPGDTQYF. In DNA form, the CDR3 reads TGCGCCAGCAGCTTGTCCCCACCTGGAGATACGCAGTATTTT.

V gene TRBV5-1 combines with J gene TRBJ1-1; 9 bases align to TRBD1. The CDR3 consists of 16 residues. The J segment lost 4 bases and the V segment lost 4 bases, leaving 11 bases of the junction unmatched. Germline CDR1 reads SGHRS; CDR2 reads YFSETQ. The CDR3 sequence is CASSTTLLTGGTEAFF. As DNA, the CDR3 is TGCGCCAGCAGCACAACCTTACTGACAGGGGGCACTGAAGCTTTCTTT.

CDR3 bases: TGCAGCGGACAGGGGGCCCTTAACGAGCAGTACGTC. It translates to CSGQGALNEQYV. This chain uses TRBV29-1 with TRBJ2-7; 10 nucleotides align to TRBD1. V gave up 7 bases and J gave up 5 bases; unmatched junction bases: 5. The CDR3 runs 12 residues. Germline lookup yields CDR1 SQVTM and CDR2 ANQGSEA.

The chain combines TRBV7-8 with TRBJ2-5; 9 bases map to TRBD1. The CDR3 spans 14 residues. V lost 4 bases and J lost 5; bases outside the gene matches: 5. Germline V gene sequence: CDR1 SGHVS, CDR2 FQNEAQ. Written as DNA, the CDR3 is TGTGCCAGCAGCTCAACAGGGGGCGGGGAGACCCAGTACTTC. Protein sequence: CASSSTGGGETQYF.

The V call is TRBV6-6, the J call TRBJ1-4; 7 bases agree with TRBD1. Germline V gene sequence: CDR1 MNHNY, CDR2 SVGAGI (reference sequence). With 7 bases clipped from V and 0 bases from J, the junction kept 11 bases outside the gene matches. The CDR3 runs to 17 residues. The CDR3 spells CASNRIGTASTNEKLFF. The DNA for the CDR3 is TGTGCCAGCAATCGGATCGGGACAGCTTCAACTAATGAAAAACTGTTTTTT.

The chain employs TRBV5-1 and TRBJ2-3; possible D gene TRBD2, 6 bases. CDR3 length equals 15 residues. Trimming pared 3 bases from V and 4 bases from J, leaving 15 bases between. Germline lookup yields CDR1 SGHRS and CDR2 YFSETQ. The CDR3 sequence is CASSSSAGGADTQYF. CDR3 bases: TGCGCCAGCAGCTCCTCAGCGGGCGGGGCAGATACGCAGTATTTT.

V and J are TRBV10-3 and TRBJ2-7; D ambiguous. V was pared by 3 bases and J by 3 bases, with 12 bases between. Germline CDR1 and CDR2: ENHRY and SYGVKD. The CDR3 extends over 14 amino acids. The CDR3 loop is CAISEGPNGYEQYV. As DNA, the CDR3 is TGTGCCATCAGTGAAGGACCAAATGGCTACGAGCAGTACGTC.

This clone was counted between two and nine times. The chain combines TRBV9 with TRBJ2-1, with 8 bases that match TRBD1. The CDR3 length is 15 residues. With V trimmed by 0 bases and J by 4 bases, 3 bases remained unmatched. Germline CDR1 SGDLS, CDR2 YYNGEE. CDR3 nucleotides: TGTGCCAGCAGCGTAGGAACAGGGGGTTACAATGAGCAGTTCTTC. Encoded protein: CASSVGTGGYNEQFF.

The genes are TRBV7-9 and TRBJ2-4, with 9 nucleotides matching TRBD1. V gave up 3 bases and J gave up 9 bases; unmatched junction bases: 15. This CDR3 is built from 17 residues. The germline CDR1 and CDR2 sequences are SEHNR and FQNEAQ (reference sequence). The chain's CDR3 is CASSLVATGTGLGIQYF. CDR3 sequence (DNA): TGTGCCAGCAGCTTGGTCGCTACAGGGACAGGGCTGGGCATTCAGTACTTC.

V is TRBV2 and J is TRBJ2-5; 11 bases fit TRBD1. In germline, CDR1 is SNHLY, CDR2 FYNNEI. Trimming took 4 bases from V and 6 from J; bases not matched to a gene: 7. The CDR3 runs to 15 residues. The DNA of the CDR3 is TGTGCCAGCAGTGCAAGGACAGGGGGCGGGAAGACCCAGTACTTC. It encodes CASSARTGGGKTQYF.

This sequence joins TRBV27 and TRBJ1-4; D remains unclear. Germline V lookup: CDR1 MNHEY, CDR2 SMNVEV (reference sequence). The V and J ends lost 6 bases and 4 bases respectively, with 9 bases between them. This CDR3 region has 13 residues. The CDR3 region is CASSPRINEKLFF. CDR3 DNA sequence: TGTGCCAGCAGCCCAAGGATTAATGAAAAACTGTTTTTT.

The CDR3 coding sequence is TGTGCCAGCAGCCGGGGAGGGTCCGGGGCCAACGTCCTGACTTTC. The encoded protein is CASSRGGSGANVLTF. V and J are TRBV5-4 and TRBJ2-6; TRBD2 matches 7 bases. The CDR3 length is 15 residues. Germline-derived CDR1 and CDR2 are SGHNT and YYREEE (reference sequence). The V and J ends lost 4 bases and 4 bases, in that order; junction bases with no gene match: 5.

The sample holds one count of this clone. The chain is built from TRBV5-1 and TRBJ2-5; D uncertain. The CDR3 runs to 14 residues. Germline V gives CDR1 SGHRS, CDR2 YFSETQ. V lost 0 bases, J lost 2 bases, and 8 bases lay in between. The CDR3 DNA reads TGCGCCAGCAGCTTGGGACCCTATCAAGAGACCCAGTACTTC. It is translated as CASSLGPYQETQYF. The full variable domain, its missing parts supplied by reference TRBV5-1 and TRBJ2-5, is KAGVTQTPRYLIKTRGQQVTLSCSPISGHRSVSWYQQTPGQGLQFLFEYFSETQRNKGNFPGRFSGRQFSNSRSEMNVSTLELGDSALYLCASSLGPYQETQYFGPGTRLLVL.

V and J are TRBV6-5 and TRBJ1-3; D unclear. This CDR3 has 13 residues. CDR1 is MNHEY and CDR2 is SVGAGI in the germline V gene. Trimming pared 6 bases from V and 0 bases from J, leaving 6 bases between. The CDR3 DNA reads as TGTGCCAGCAGGTCCTCCTCTGGAAACACCATATATTTT. This encodes CASRSSSGNTIYF.

This clone was seen a single time. This rearrangement joins TRBV2 to TRBJ2-1, with D uncertain. The V and J ends lost 3 bases and 9 bases respectively, with 15 bases between them. Per germline, CDR1 SNHLY and CDR2 FYNNEI. The CDR3 runs 14 residues. DNA for the CDR3: TGTGCCAGCAGTGAGAGTCTAATCCTTCGTGAGCAGTTCTTC. As protein: CASSESLILREQFF.

This chain connects TRBV2 to TRBJ1-5, with D uncertain. Trimming stripped 3 bases from V and 9 bases from J, with 12 bases between. Germline V gives CDR1 SNHLY, CDR2 FYNNEI. This CDR3 spans 13 amino acids. CDR3 DNA sequence: TGTGCCAGCAGTGATTCGAGACTTGGGCCCCAGCATTTT. Amino acid sequence: CASSDSRLGPQHF.

The DNA for the CDR3 is TGCGCCAGCAGTGATGGGGGTGTCACAGATACGCAGTATTTT. Encoded protein: CASSDGGVTDTQYF. The V call is TRBV10-1, the J call TRBJ2-3; either TRBD1 or TRBD2 may fit D (5 bases each). The CDR3 spans 14 residues. Looked up from germline, CDR1 is WNHNN and CDR2 is SYGVQD (reference sequence). V lost 3 bases, J lost 2 bases, and 9 bases lay in between.

This rearrangement joins TRBV4-1 to TRBJ1-6; D gene ambiguous. The germline gives CDR1 MGHRA, CDR2 YSYEKL. V shed 0 bases and J shed 6 bases, with 12 bases lying between them. The CDR3 runs to 16 residues. CDR3 region: CASSQDPRSGNSPLHF. The CDR3 DNA reads TGCGCCAGCAGCCAAGATCCTAGGTCAGGTAATTCACCCCTCCACTTT.

The chain has TRBV7-2 and TRBJ2-7; no reliable D call. CDR1 and CDR2 (germline): SGHTA, FQGNSA. The length of the CDR3 is 14 residues. V was shortened by 1 base and J by 2 bases, with 9 bases between the two germline ends. In nucleotides, the CDR3 is TGTGCCAGCAGCTTAGTGCACAGCACCTACGAGCAGTACGTC. Translation gives CASSLVHSTYEQYV.

This clone was seen only a few times. The rearrangement uses TRBV7-2 and TRBJ1-4; D remains unclear. Per the germline V gene, CDR1 is SGHTA and CDR2 is FQGNSA. The V gene lost 8 bases and the J gene lost 8 bases, with 15 bases spanning the gap. CDR3 length: 13 amino acids. DNA for the CDR3: TGTGCCAGCCAAAGATCGGTAGGAGAAAAACTGTTTTTT. This encodes CASQRSVGEKLFF.

This chain joins TRBV5-6 and TRBJ1-6, with D hard to call. V was pared by 5 bases and J by 8 bases, with 8 bases between. The CDR3 extends over 12 amino acids. Germline CDR1 and CDR2: SGHDT and YYEEEE. DNA for the CDR3: TGTGCCAGCAGTTGGAACGATTCACCCCTCCACTTT. Its translation: CASSWNDSPLHF.

This chain joins TRBV10-1 and TRBJ2-7; D is ambiguous. Per the germline V gene, CDR1 is WNHNN and CDR2 is SYGVQD (reference sequence). With 6 bases removed from V and 3 bases from J, the gap between germline ends came to 18 bases. The CDR3 has 15 amino acids. Here the CDR3 DNA reads TGCGCCAGCAGGGACCTGGCGTGGCTTCGCTACGAGCAGTACGTC. This encodes CASRDLAWLRYEQYV.